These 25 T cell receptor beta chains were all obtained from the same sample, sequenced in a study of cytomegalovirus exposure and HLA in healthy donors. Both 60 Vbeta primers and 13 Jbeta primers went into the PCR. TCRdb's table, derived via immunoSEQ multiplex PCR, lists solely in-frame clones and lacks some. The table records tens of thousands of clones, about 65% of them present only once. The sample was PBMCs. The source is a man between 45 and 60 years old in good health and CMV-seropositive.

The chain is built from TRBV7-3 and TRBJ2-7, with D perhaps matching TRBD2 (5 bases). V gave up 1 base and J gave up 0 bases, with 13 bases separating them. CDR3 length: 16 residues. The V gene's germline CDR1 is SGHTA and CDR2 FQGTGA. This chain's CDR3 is CASSLIGEPGSYEQYF. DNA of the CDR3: TGTGCCAGCAGCTTAATTGGGGAGCCAGGCTCCTACGAGCAGTACTTC.

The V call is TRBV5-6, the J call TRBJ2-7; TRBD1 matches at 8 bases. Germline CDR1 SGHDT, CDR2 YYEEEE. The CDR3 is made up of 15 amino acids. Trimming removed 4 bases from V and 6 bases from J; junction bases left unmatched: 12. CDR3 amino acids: CASSRKFRGRPEQYF. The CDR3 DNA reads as TGTGCCAGCAGCCGAAAATTCAGGGGGCGCCCCGAGCAGTACTTC.

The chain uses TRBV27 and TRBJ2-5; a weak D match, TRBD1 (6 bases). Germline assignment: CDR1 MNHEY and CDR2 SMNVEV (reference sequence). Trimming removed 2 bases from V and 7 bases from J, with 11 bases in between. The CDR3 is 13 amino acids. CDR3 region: CASSLGGVGTQYF. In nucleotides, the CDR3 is TGTGCCAGCAGTTTAGGGGGCGTTGGGACCCAGTACTTC.

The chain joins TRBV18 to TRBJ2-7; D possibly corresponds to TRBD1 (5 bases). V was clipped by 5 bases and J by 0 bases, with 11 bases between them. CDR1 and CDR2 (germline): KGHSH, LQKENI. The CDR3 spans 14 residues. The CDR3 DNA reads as TGTGCCAGCTCAGAAAGACAGACCTCCTACGAGCAGTACTTC. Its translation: CASSERQTSYEQYF.

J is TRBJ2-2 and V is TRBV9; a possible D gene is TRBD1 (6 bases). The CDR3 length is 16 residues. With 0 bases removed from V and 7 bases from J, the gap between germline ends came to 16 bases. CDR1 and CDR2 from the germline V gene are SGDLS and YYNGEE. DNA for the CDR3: TGTGCCAGCAGCGTAGTTCAGGGGAAATACAACGGGGAGCTGTTTTTT. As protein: CASSVVQGKYNGELFF.

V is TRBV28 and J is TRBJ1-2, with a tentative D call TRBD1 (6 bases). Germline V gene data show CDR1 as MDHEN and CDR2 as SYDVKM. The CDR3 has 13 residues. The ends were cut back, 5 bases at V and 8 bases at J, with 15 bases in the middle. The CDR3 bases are TGTGCCAGCAGTACGACAGGAATTGACGGCTACACCTTC. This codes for CASSTTGIDGYTF.

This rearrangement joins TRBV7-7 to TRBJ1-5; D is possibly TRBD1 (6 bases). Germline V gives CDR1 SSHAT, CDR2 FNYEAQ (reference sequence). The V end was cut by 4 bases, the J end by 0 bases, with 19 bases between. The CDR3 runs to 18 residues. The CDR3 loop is CASSSRQVPKISNQPQHF. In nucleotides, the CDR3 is TGTGCCAGCAGCTCAAGACAGGTCCCAAAGATTAGCAATCAGCCCCAGCATTTT.

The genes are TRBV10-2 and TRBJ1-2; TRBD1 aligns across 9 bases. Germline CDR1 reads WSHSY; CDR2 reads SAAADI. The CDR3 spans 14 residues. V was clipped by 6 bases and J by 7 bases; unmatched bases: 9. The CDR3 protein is CASSKGQGLFGYTF. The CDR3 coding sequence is TGCGCCAGCAGCAAGGGACAGGGCCTTTTTGGCTACACCTTC.

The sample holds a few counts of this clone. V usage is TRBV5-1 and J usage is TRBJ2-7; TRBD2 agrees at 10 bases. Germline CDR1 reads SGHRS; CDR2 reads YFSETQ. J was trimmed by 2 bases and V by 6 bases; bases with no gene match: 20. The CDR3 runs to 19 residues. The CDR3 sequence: CASKRWAREFSGGTYEQYF. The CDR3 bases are TGCGCCAGCAAGAGGTGGGCGAGGGAGTTTAGCGGGGGGACCTACGAGCAGTACTTC.

The DNA of the CDR3 is TGTGCCATCAGTGAGGGGACAGGGAGACAGCCCCAGCATTTT. Protein sequence: CAISEGTGRQPQHF. The chain uses TRBV10-3 and TRBJ1-5; 9 bases line up with TRBD1. V dropped 2 bases and J dropped 7; count of bases not matched to a gene: 3. This CDR3 contains 14 residues. Germline lookup yields CDR1 ENHRY and CDR2 SYGVKD.

The chain's CDR3 is CASSFSYGYTF. As DNA, the CDR3 is TGTGCCAGCAGCTTCAGCTATGGCTACACCTTC. V gene TRBV7-9 combines with J gene TRBJ1-2; the D is unclear. The CDR3 has 11 amino acids. The V gene lost 3 bases and the J gene lost 4 bases, with 3 bases spanning the gap. Germline loops: CDR1 SEHNR, CDR2 FQNEAQ (reference sequence).

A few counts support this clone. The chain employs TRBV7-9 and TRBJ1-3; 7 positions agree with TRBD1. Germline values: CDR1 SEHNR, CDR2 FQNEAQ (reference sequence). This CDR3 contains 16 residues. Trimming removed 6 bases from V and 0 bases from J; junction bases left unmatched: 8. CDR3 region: CASSYLSGGSGNTIYF. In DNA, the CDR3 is TGTGCCAGCAGTTATTTATCAGGGGGCTCTGGAAACACCATATATTTT.

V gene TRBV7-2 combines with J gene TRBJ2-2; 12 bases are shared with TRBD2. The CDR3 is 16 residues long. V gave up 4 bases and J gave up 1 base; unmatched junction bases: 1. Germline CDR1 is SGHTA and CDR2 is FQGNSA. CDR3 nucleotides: TGTGCCAGCAGCTGGACTAGCGGGAAGAACACCGGGGAGCTGTTTTTT. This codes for CASSWTSGKNTGELFF.

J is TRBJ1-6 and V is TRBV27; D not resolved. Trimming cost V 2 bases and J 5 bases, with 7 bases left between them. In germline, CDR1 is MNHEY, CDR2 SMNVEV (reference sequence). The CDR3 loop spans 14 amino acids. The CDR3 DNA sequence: TGTGCCAGCAGTTTAGTGGCGGATAATTCACCCCTCCACTTT. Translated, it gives CASSLVADNSPLHF.

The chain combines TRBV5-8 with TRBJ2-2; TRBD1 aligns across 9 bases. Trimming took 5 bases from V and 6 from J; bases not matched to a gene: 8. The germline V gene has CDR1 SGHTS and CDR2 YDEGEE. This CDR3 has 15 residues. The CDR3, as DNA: TGTGCCAGCAGGATGGACAGGGGACCGGCCGGGGAGCTGTTTTTT. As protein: CASRMDRGPAGELFF. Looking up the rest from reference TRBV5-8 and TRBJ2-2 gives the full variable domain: EAGVTQSPTHLIKTRGQQATLRCSPISGHTSVYWYQQALGLGLQFLLWYDEGEERNRGNFPPRFSGRQFPNYSSELNVNALELEDSALYLCASRMDRGPAGELFFGEGSRLTVL.

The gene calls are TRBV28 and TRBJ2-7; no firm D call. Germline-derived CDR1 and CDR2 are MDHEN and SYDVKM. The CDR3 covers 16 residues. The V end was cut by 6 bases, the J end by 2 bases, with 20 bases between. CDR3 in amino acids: CASRSRGSEFAYEQYF. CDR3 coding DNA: TGTGCCAGCAGATCTCGCGGTTCAGAGTTCGCCTACGAGCAGTACTTC.

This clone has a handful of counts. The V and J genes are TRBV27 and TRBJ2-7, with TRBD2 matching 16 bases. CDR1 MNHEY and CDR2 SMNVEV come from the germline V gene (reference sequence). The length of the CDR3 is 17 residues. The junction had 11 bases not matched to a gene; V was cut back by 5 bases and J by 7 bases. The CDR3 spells CASSEGLAGGPWGEQYF. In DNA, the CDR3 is TGTGCCAGCAGTGAGGGACTAGCGGGAGGGCCGTGGGGTGAGCAGTACTTC.

CDR3 sequence (DNA): TGTGCCAGCAGTCCGGGTGGGGGGTTGACTAACTATGGCTACACCTTC. This translates into CASSPGGGLTNYGYTF. The V and J genes are TRBV25-1 and TRBJ1-2; D might be TRBD1 (5 bases). V was pared by 5 bases and J by 0 bases, with 16 bases between. Germline V gene data show CDR1 as MGHDK and CDR2 as SYGVNS. This CDR3 region has 16 residues.

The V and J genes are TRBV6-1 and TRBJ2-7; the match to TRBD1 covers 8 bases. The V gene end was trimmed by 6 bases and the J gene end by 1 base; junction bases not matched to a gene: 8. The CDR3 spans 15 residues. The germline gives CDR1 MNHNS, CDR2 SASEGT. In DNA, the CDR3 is TGTGCCAGCAGCCCGGACAGGGACCCTTCCTACGAGCAGTACTTC. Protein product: CASSPDRDPSYEQYF.

CDR3 bases: TGTGCCAGCAGGAATCGGTTGGAGGGGGCGGGGTATGGCTACACCTTC. Translated, it gives CASRNRLEGAGYGYTF. The genes are TRBV27 and TRBJ1-2, with 7 bases lining up with TRBD1. J was trimmed by 5 bases and V by 6 bases; bases with no gene match: 15. CDR3 length: 16 amino acids. Germline V gene lookup returns CDR1 MNHEY and CDR2 SMNVEV (reference sequence).

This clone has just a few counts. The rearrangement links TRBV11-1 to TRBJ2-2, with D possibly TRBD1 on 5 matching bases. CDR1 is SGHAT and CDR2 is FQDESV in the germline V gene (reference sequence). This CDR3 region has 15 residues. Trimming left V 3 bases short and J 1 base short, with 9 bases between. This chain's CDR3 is CASSFAGRNTGELFF. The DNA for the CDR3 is TGTGCCAGCAGCTTTGCAGGGCGGAACACCGGGGAGCTGTTTTTT. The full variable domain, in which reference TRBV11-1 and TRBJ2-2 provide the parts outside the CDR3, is EAEVAQSPRYKITEKSQAVAFWCDPISGHATLYWYRQILGQGPELLVQFQDESVVDDSQLPKDRFSAERLKGVDSTLKIQPAELGDSAMYLCASSFAGRNTGELFFGEGSRLTVL.

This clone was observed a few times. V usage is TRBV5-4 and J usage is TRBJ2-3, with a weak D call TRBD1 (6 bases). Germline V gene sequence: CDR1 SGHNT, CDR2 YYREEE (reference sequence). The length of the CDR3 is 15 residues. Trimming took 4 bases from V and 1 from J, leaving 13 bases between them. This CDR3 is CASSLTGSGTDTQYF. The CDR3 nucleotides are TGTGCCAGCAGCCTGACAGGTAGCGGCACAGATACGCAGTATTTT.

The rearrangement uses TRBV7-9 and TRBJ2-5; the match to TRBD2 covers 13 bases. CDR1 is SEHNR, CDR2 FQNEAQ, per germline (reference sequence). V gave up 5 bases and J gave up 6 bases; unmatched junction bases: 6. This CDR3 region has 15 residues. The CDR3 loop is CASSPRTSGRQTQYF. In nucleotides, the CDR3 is TGTGCCAGCAGCCCCCGGACTAGCGGGAGACAGACCCAGTACTTC.

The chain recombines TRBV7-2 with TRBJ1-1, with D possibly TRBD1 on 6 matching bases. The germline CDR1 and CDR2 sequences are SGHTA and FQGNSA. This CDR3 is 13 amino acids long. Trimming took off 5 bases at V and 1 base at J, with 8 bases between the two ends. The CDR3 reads CASSQTGNTEAFF. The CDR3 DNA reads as TGTGCCAGCAGCCAGACAGGGAACACTGAAGCTTTCTTT. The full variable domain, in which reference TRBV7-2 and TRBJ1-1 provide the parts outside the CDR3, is GAGVSQSPSNKVTEKGKDVELRCDPISGHTALYWYRQSLGQGLEFLIYFQGNSAPDKSGLPSDRFSAERTGGSVSTLTIQRTQQEDSAVYLCASSQTGNTEAFFGQGTRLTVV.

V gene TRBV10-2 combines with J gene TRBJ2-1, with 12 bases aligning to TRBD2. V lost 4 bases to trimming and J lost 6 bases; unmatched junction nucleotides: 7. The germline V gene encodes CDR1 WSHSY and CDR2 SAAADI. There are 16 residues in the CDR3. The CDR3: CASSGGLTSGSNEQFF. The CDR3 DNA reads TGCGCCAGCAGTGGAGGGTTGACTAGCGGGAGCAATGAGCAGTTCTTC.